These T cell receptor beta chains were read from a single sample in a study of blood T cell repertoires in COVID-19. The method was immunoSEQ multiplex PCR; TCRdb's version includes in-frame clones alone and lacks a portion of them. The sample includes over 65,000 clones, about 80% seen only once; the top ten take roughly a sixth. The sample comprised peripheral blood. Receptors were obtained from a man older than 75 with active COVID-19. Each CDR3 is given with its conserved first and last residue. D genes are given only for firm matches. Clone size appears in some rows only: once, few, many, or a class for an expanded clone.

d_gene,j_gene,len,v_gene,abundance,CDR3aa,CDR3nt
NA,TRBJ1-2,16,TRBV3-1/TRBV3-2,NA,CASSQMVGGLNYGYTF,TGTGCCAGCAGCCAAATGGTGGGGGGGCTTAACTATGGCTACACCTTC
TRBD1,TRBJ2-3,17,TRBV24-1,once,CATSASGGTGEKDTQYF,TGTGCCACCAGTGCCTCCGGCGGGACAGGGGAAAAAGATACGCAGTATTTT
NA,TRBJ1-6,16,TRBV6-1,NA,CASSETSGKDNSPLHF,TGTGCCAGCAGTGAAACGTCAGGAAAGGATAATTCACCCCTCCACTTT
TRBD1,TRBJ2-1,16,TRBV18,NA,CASSPLSRGLVNEQFF,TGTGCCAGCTCACCCCTATCCAGGGGGCTAGTGAATGAGCAGTTCTTC
TRBD1,TRBJ1-2,13,TRBV29-1,few,CSVEDRGNYGYTF,TGCAGCGTTGAAGACAGGGGGAACTATGGCTACACCTTC
NA,TRBJ1-1,15,TRBV5-4,NA,CASSQDETRNTEAFF,TGTGCCAGCAGCCAGGATGAGACTAGGAACACTGAAGCTTTCTTT
TRBD2,TRBJ2-3,17,TRBV7-6,NA,CASSLVSGRELTDTQYF,TGTGCCAGCAGCTTAGTATCTGGGCGGGAGTTAACAGATACGCAGTATTTT
NA,TRBJ1-4,14,TRBV7-2,NA,CASSLGQGNEKLFF,TGTGCCAGCAGCTTAGGGCAGGGGAATGAAAAACTGTTTTTT
TRBD2,TRBJ2-1,16,TRBV5-1,NA,CASSLVGGGGYNEQFF,TGCGCCAGCAGCTTGGTGGGCGGCGGGGGCTACAATGAGCAGTTCTTC
TRBD1,TRBJ1-2,14,TRBV10-3,NA,CAIRADRATHGYTF,TGTGCCATCAGGGCGGACAGGGCTACGCATGGCTACACCTTC
TRBD1,TRBJ1-6,15,TRBV2,NA,CASSLRTGGGSPLHF,TGTGCCAGCAGTTTAAGGACAGGGGGCGGTTCACCCCTCCACTTT
TRBD1,TRBJ1-6,15,TRBV7-9,NA,CASSSRTGGISPLHF,TGTGCCAGCAGTTCCCGGACAGGGGGCATTTCACCCCTCCACTTT
TRBD2,TRBJ2-5,16,TRBV30,NA,CAWSLLAGGLGETQYF,TGTGCCTGGAGCCTTCTAGCGGGAGGCCTCGGGGAGACCCAGTACTTC
NA,TRBJ2-1,16,TRBV5-8,few,CASSPRLTSSYNEQFF,TGTGCCAGCAGCCCCAGACTTACGAGCTCCTACAATGAGCAGTTCTTC
NA,TRBJ1-2,13,TRBV6-2/TRBV6-3,NA,CASSRPTYGGYTF,TGTGCCAGCAGTAGGCCTACATACGGGGGCTACACCTTC
TRBD2,TRBJ2-2,18,TRBV29-1,NA,CSVLNPLAGGVGTGELFF,TGCAGCGTCCTCAACCCTTTAGCGGGGGGGGTTGGCACCGGGGAGCTGTTTTTT
NA,TRBJ2-1,15,TRBV28,NA,CASSLSLIRDNEQFF,TGTGCCAGCAGTTTAAGTTTGATTCGGGACAATGAGCAGTTCTTC
NA,TRBJ2-2,13,TRBV5-1,NA,CASGQGRTGELFF,TGCGCCAGCGGGCAGGGGCGAACCGGGGAGCTGTTTTTT
NA,TRBJ1-2,12,TRBV27,NA,CASGRAGYGYTF,TGTGCCAGCGGGCGTGCGGGGTATGGCTACACCTTC
TRBD2,TRBJ2-1,15,TRBV3-1/TRBV3-2,NA,CASSQGVASGNEQFF,TGTGCCAGCAGCCAAGGGGTAGCTAGCGGGAATGAGCAGTTCTTC
NA,TRBJ2-1,13,TRBV5-5,NA,CASSWGTGNEQFF,TGTGCCAGCAGCTGGGGTACAGGGAATGAGCAGTTCTTC